What follows describes a single TCR beta chain. The antigen remains undetermined. Described time point: cycle 4 day 1 (C4D1), after around six weeks of nivolumab. Each of the patients experienced relapse following autologous stem cell transplantation, and their brentuximab vedotin exposure differed. This sample is part of a study of PD-1 blockade in classical Hodgkin lymphoma. Only in-frame clones appear in the TCRdb table, and some are missing; sequencing was by immunoSEQ multiplex PCR. The sample yields about 46,000 clones, around 76% seen once. General study points: Those achieving complete response showed baseline diversity like newly diagnosed patients. Significant TCR diversity gains by C4D1 occurred in CD4+ but not CD8+ cells. Newly diagnosed patients were reported to exhibit reduced baseline TCR diversity relative to healthy donors.

V lost 8 bases and J lost 2, with 8 bases in between. The germline CDR1 and CDR2 sequences are ENHRY and SYGVKD. The CDR3 loop spans 12 amino acids. Source: peripheral blood mononuclear cells (PBMCs), taken before the fourth cycle of nivolumab. The clonotype was recovered from a human donor with classical Hodgkin lymphoma. The V call is TRBV10-3, the J call TRBJ2-3; D unresolved. CDR3 sequence (DNA): TGTGCCATCGGGATTACCACAGATACGCAGTATTTT. The encoded protein is CAIGITTDTQYF.